These 13 T cell receptor beta chains came from one sample sequenced in a study of cytomegalovirus exposure and HLA in healthy donors (dated 2017 in TCRdb). Libraries were prepared through the immunoSEQ multiplex PCR assay. For the multiplex PCR, a mixture combining 60 forward primers for TCR Vbeta segments and 13 reverse primers for TCR Jbeta segments was used. Imported from immuneACCESS, the table was reduced by TCRdb to in-frame sequences with V and J called. These copies leave out some clones; in studies compared against another copy, an unresolved V gene accounts for under half, and the cause of the remainder is not known. The sample has approximately 150,000 clones on record, roughly 80% of them singletons. Together, the top ten hold roughly 4% of the sample. Input material: PBMCs. The receptors stem from a woman aged 40 to 50 in good health and CMV-seropositive.

V and J are TRBV5-1 and TRBJ2-3, with 9 bases matching TRBD2. The CDR3 spans 15 residues. In germline, CDR1 is SGHRS, CDR2 YFSETQ. V shed 6 bases, J shed 4 bases, and the junction held 9 bases outside the gene matches. CDR3 nucleotide sequence: TGCGCCAGCAACGCGATAGCGGGGGAGGCAGATACGCAGTATTTT. Encoded protein: CASNAIAGEADTQYF.

This chain connects TRBV5-4 to TRBJ2-3, with D possibly TRBD2 on 5 matching bases. This CDR3 region has 15 residues. Germline V CDR1 and CDR2: SGHNT, YYREEE (reference sequence). V was clipped by 3 bases and J by 3 bases, with 14 bases between them. CDR3 region: CASSSPASSTDTQYF. In DNA form, the CDR3 reads TGTGCCAGCAGCTCCCCTGCTAGCAGTACAGATACGCAGTATTTT.

The V and J genes are TRBV5-1 and TRBJ2-2, with TRBD2 matching over 11 bases. Unmatched junction bases numbered 13, after V lost 3 bases and J lost 0 bases. The germline CDR1 and CDR2 sequences are SGHRS and YFSETQ. CDR3 length equals 20 residues. The CDR3 bases are TGCGCCAGCAGCTCGGCGATCCCGGGACTAGCGGATACGAACACCGGGGAGCTGTTTTTT. It encodes CASSSAIPGLADTNTGELFF.

The chain recombines TRBV19 with TRBJ2-3; D possibly corresponds to TRBD2 (5 bases). V dropped 8 bases and J dropped 2 bases, with 17 bases sitting between them. CDR1 is LNHDA, CDR2 SQIVND, per germline (reference sequence). The CDR3 covers 15 residues. The CDR3 DNA reads as TGTGCCAGTTCATGGACTGGAGCTCCCACAGATACGCAGTATTTT. It specifies CASSWTGAPTDTQYF.

V and J are TRBV5-4 and TRBJ1-6, with D tentatively TRBD1 (6 bases). With 0 bases removed from V and 9 bases from J, the gap between germline ends came to 13 bases. The germline V gene encodes CDR1 SGHNT and CDR2 YYREEE (reference sequence). The CDR3 extends over 15 amino acids. This CDR3 reads CASSLDGTPVSPLHF. The CDR3 DNA is TGTGCCAGCAGCTTGGACGGGACACCAGTTTCACCCCTCCACTTT.

The chain links TRBV6-5 to TRBJ1-4; D call uncertain. This CDR3 has 14 amino acids. Germline CDR1 reads MNHEY; CDR2 reads SVGAGI. Trimming took off 8 bases at V and 3 bases at J, with 13 bases between the two ends. The CDR3 DNA sequence: TGTGCCAGCGGTCCGCGGGGAGCTAATGAAAAACTGTTTTTT. This encodes CASGPRGANEKLFF.

This rearrangement joins TRBV27 to TRBJ2-7; 8 bases are shared with TRBD2. The CDR3 totals 14 residues. Germline V gene data show CDR1 as MNHEY and CDR2 as SMNVEV (reference sequence). V gave up 5 bases and J gave up 4 bases; unmatched junction bases: 7. CDR3 amino acids: CASSMRGVRYEQYF. The CDR3 region has the DNA TGTGCCAGCAGTATGCGGGGGGTACGGTACGAGCAGTACTTC.

The J gene is TRBJ1-5, the V gene TRBV1; the listed D gene, TRBD1, was not tested against the DNA. TRBV1 is labeled a pseudogene. The CDR3 has 15 amino acids. CDR3 amino acids: CTSSRTGTGDQPQHF. The CDR3 bases are TGCACCAGCAGCCGGACCGGGACAGGGGATCAGCCCCAGCATTTT.

This clone showed up just a few times. The CDR3: CASSQDNRGREKLFF. The CDR3 nucleotides read TGCGCCAGCAGCCAAGATAACAGGGGGCGAGAAAAACTGTTTTTT. V gene TRBV4-3 combines with J gene TRBJ1-4, with TRBD1 matching over 9 bases. V lost 0 bases to trimming and J lost 8 bases; unmatched junction nucleotides: 4. Germline CDR1 LGHNA, CDR2 YSLEER. The CDR3 contains 15 residues.

The chain couples TRBV7-8 to TRBJ1-3; D is perhaps TRBD1 (5 bases). The CDR3 contains 15 residues. From germline, CDR1 is SGHVS and CDR2 FQNEAQ. V lost 0 bases and J lost 4, with 10 bases in between. CDR3 in amino acids: CASSLAVGGGNTIYF. In nucleotides, the CDR3 is TGTGCCAGCAGCTTAGCGGTGGGGGGGGGAAACACCATATATTTT. Drawing the rest from reference TRBV7-8 and TRBJ1-3, the complete variable domain is GAGVSQSPRYKVAKRGQDVALRCDPISGHVSLFWYQQALGQGPEFLTYFQNEAQLDKSGLPSDRFFAERPEGSVSTLKIQRTQQEDSAVYLCASSLAVGGGNTIYFGEGSWLTVV.

CDR3 sequence reads: CASNPGQGAYNEQFF. CDR3 nucleotide sequence: TGTGCCAGCAACCCGGGACAGGGGGCCTACAATGAGCAGTTCTTC. The V and J genes are TRBV28 and TRBJ2-1, with 11 bases that match TRBD1. With 7 bases clipped from V and 2 bases from J, the junction kept 4 bases outside the gene matches. This CDR3 contains 15 residues. Germline CDR1 MDHEN, CDR2 SYDVKM.

On this clone: The junction does not match germline at one end; this may be a read error. V usage is TRBV15 and J usage is TRBJ2-3; 7 nucleotides agree with TRBD1. This CDR3 has 13 residues. Germline CDR1 LNHNV, CDR2 YYDKDF (reference sequence). The DNA of the CDR3 is TGTGCCACCAGCGGAGACAGGGCCGATACGCAGTATTTT. Its protein product is CATSGDRADTQYF.

In this sample, this clone turned up once. The DNA of the CDR3 is TGTGCCAGCTCACCAAGGGAGATGGGAACAGATACGCAGTATTTT. Translated, it gives CASSPREMGTDTQYF. The chain carries TRBV18 and TRBJ2-3; a weak D match, TRBD2 (5 bases). Germline V gene lookup returns CDR1 KGHSH and CDR2 LQKENI. The CDR3 consists of 15 residues. With 2 bases removed from V and 3 bases from J, the gap between germline ends came to 12 bases.